These 15 T cell receptor beta chains were sequenced from one sample in a study of metastatic and nonmetastatic thyroid tumors. TCRdb used MiXCR to call clones anew from the PCR reads. The data show some 7,200 clones, with approximately 30% seen just once and 25% held by the top ten. No patient received treatment before thyroid surgery. The sample comprised adjacent normal tissue. These receptors all stem from a male donor with papillary thyroid cancer or a benign thyroid nodule (not recorded which). Some clones in this sample may be carry-over from other donors' samples.

In regard to this clone: A much larger clone differs by one base, so this may be a read error. The V gene is TRBV6-2 or TRBV6-3, the J gene TRBJ2-7; possible D gene TRBD2, 5 bases. V was clipped by 8 bases and J by 5 bases, with 25 bases between them. There are 16 residues in the CDR3. The germline CDR1 and CDR2 sequences are MNHEY and SVGEGT. The CDR3 spells CASGSVRTGKLNEQYF. The CDR3 DNA follows: TGTGCCAGCGGCAGCGTCCGCACGGGAAAGTTAAACGAGCAGTACTTC.

The rearrangement links TRBV11-2 to TRBJ2-7; D is unresolved. CDR1 is SGHAT and CDR2 is FQNNGV in the germline V gene. The CDR3 has 14 residues. V was pared by 1 base and J by 4 bases, with 11 bases between. CDR3 coding DNA: TGTGCCAGCAGCTTAGCCGACTCTGCATACGAGCAGTACTTC. This gives the protein CASSLADSAYEQYF.

In its sample, this clone was seen many times. Since a much larger clone is just one base distant, this may be a read error. This sample includes further DNA sequences coding for the same CDR3. This rearrangement joins TRBV30 to TRBJ2-7, with D maybe TRBD2 (6 bases). Germline-derived CDR1 and CDR2 are GTSNPN and SVGIG (reference sequence). V was cut by 5 bases and J by 7 bases, with 15 bases left in between. The CDR3 loop spans 12 amino acids. CDR3: CAWSGDSLEQYF. DNA for the CDR3: TGTGCCTGGTCGGGAGACTCCTTGGAGCAGTACTTC.

This clone was recorded a few times. At one of its ends the junction is not consistent with the germline gene, which may arise from a read error. The rearrangement joins TRBV11-3 to TRBJ2-3; the D is unclear. This CDR3 spans 14 amino acids. The germline gives CDR1 SGHNT, CDR2 YENEEA. CDR3 sequence: CVSSLFGWTDTQYF. As DNA, the CDR3 is TGTGTCAGCAGCTTATTCGGGTGGACAGATACGCAGTATTTT.

This clone counts as medium-sized (0.01 to 0.1%). This sequence joins TRBV7-2 and TRBJ2-2, with TRBD2 identical over 12 bases. Trimming cost V 5 bases and J 1 base; bases outside gene matches: 2. The CDR3 covers 16 residues. The germline V gene has CDR1 SGHTA and CDR2 FQGNSA. The CDR3 protein is CASSPSGGVNTGELFF. DNA for the CDR3: TGTGCCAGCAGCCCTAGCGGGGGGGTGAACACCGGGGAGCTGTTTTTT.

This chain uses TRBV6-1 with TRBJ2-1, with D perhaps TRBD1 (5 bases). The CDR3 is made up of 12 amino acids. V was clipped by 6 bases and J by 9 bases, with 12 bases between them. CDR1 is MNHNS and CDR2 is SASEGT in the germline V gene. CDR3 sequence: CASRTVRVEQFF. CDR3 coding DNA: TGTGCCAGCAGGACAGTCAGGGTTGAGCAGTTCTTC.

The sample holds many counts of this clone. A much larger clone sits a single nucleotide away, making a read error possible. This chain links TRBV18 with TRBJ2-1, with a weak D call TRBD1 (6 bases). Germline CDR1 reads KGHSH; CDR2 reads LQKENI. V was clipped by 4 bases and J by 4 bases, with 14 bases between them. The CDR3 has 15 residues. CDR3 nucleotides: TGTGCCAGCTCACTGACAGGCTACTCTTACAATGAGCAGTTCTTC. Protein sequence: CASSLTGYSYNEQFF.

This clone qualifies as medium-sized. The V gene is TRBV10-1, the J gene TRBJ1-2; D perhaps matches TRBD1 (5 bases). The CDR3 contains 13 residues. CDR1 and CDR2 from the germline V gene are WNHNN and SYGVQD (reference sequence). V was trimmed by 2 bases and J by 2 bases, leaving 6 bases between them. The CDR3 spells CASSEDSNYGYTF. In DNA form, the CDR3 reads TGCGCCAGCAGTGAGGACAGCAACTATGGCTACACCTTC.

This chain connects TRBV6-1 to TRBJ2-6, with a possible D match to TRBD2 (6 bases). CDR1 MNHNS and CDR2 SASEGT come from the germline V gene. The V end lost 11 bases, the J end lost 0 bases, and 11 bases lay between the germline ends. CDR3 length equals 14 residues. The CDR3 sequence: CAAGLHSGANVLTF. In DNA form, the CDR3 reads TGTGCCGCGGGGCTTCACTCTGGGGCCAACGTCCTGACTTTC.

This clone is termed medium-sized (0.01 to 0.1%). The rearrangement uses TRBV12-3 or TRBV12-4 and TRBJ2-6; tentatively, D is TRBD2 (5 bases). The germline V and J ends were trimmed by 2 bases and 0 bases, with 11 bases remaining between them. The CDR3 covers 17 residues. CDR3 coding DNA: TGTGCCAGCAGTTTAAAGGCTAGCCACTCTGGGGCCAACGTCCTGACTTTC. Translating gives CASSLKASHSGANVLTF.

The rearrangement uses TRBV6-1 and TRBJ2-7; maybe TRBD1 (6 bases). The CDR3 loop spans 16 amino acids. V was shortened by 1 base and J by 2 bases, with 15 bases between the two germline ends. Germline V gives CDR1 MNHNS, CDR2 SASEGT. The CDR3, as DNA: TGTGCCAGCAGTGAAGAGGTCAGGGGTTATACCTACGAGCAGTACTTC. It is translated as CASSEEVRGYTYEQYF.

The chain joins TRBV2 to TRBJ2-1; TRBD1 matches at 7 bases. The junction had 15 bases not matched to a gene; V was cut back by 6 bases and J by 7 bases. This CDR3 is built from 16 residues. Germline CDR1 SNHLY, CDR2 FYNNEI. CDR3 amino acids: CASRDLDRPGSNEQFF. In DNA form, the CDR3 reads TGTGCCAGCAGAGACTTGGACAGGCCAGGCTCTAATGAGCAGTTCTTC.

The genes are TRBV20-1 and TRBJ2-3, with D unclear. V lost 5 bases to trimming and J lost 5 bases, with 11 bases between them. The length of the CDR3 is 12 residues. CDR1 is DFQATT, CDR2 SNEGSKA, per germline (reference sequence). The CDR3 DNA is TGCAGTGCTGGATTATCCGTAGATACGCAGTATTTT. Its protein product is CSAGLSVDTQYF.

Of note for this clone: Distinct nucleotide sequences in the sample also encode this CDR3. The chain joins TRBV6-1 to TRBJ2-5; 10 bases match TRBD1. The CDR3 spans 15 residues. With V trimmed by 6 bases and J by 4 bases, 8 bases remained unmatched. CDR1 MNHNS and CDR2 SASEGT come from the germline V gene. CDR3 nucleotides: TGTGCCAGCAGCCATTTGGGGACAGGGGTAGAGACCCAGTACTTC. It specifies CASSHLGTGVETQYF.

The chain couples TRBV20-1 to TRBJ1-1, with D possibly being TRBD1 (6 bases). The CDR3 loop spans 16 amino acids. Per germline, CDR1 DFQATT and CDR2 SNEGSKA (reference sequence). Between the trimmed V and J ends, which lost 8 bases and 0 bases, there was a span of 22 bases. In DNA form, the CDR3 reads TGCAGTTCGCACAGGGCTTCGTCTGTTATGAACACTGAAGCTTTCTTT. Translation: CSSHRASSVMNTEAFF.